These T cell receptor beta chains were read from a single sample in a study of cytomegalovirus exposure and HLA in healthy donors. Repertoires were generated with immunoSEQ multiplex PCR, while TCRdb's copy carries only in-frame clones and drops some. Among 120,000 to 150,000 clones listed, roughly 85% were seen once. The specimen sequenced was PBMCs. All receptors come from a woman between 25 and 40 years old in good health and CMV-seronegative. Both conserved end residues are part of each CDR3. A D gene is named only where the DNA matches it firmly. Some rows mark clone size as missing; the rest say once, few, many or name a class of expanded clone.

j_call,d_call,clone_size,v_call,cdr3_length,cdr3_nt,cdr3_aa
TRBJ1-5,.,.,TRBV7-9,14,TGTGCCAGCAGCCCAGAGGTTGGCAATCAGCCCCAGCATTTT,CASSPEVGNQPQHF
TRBJ1-6,.,.,TRBV5-6,15,TGTGCCAGCAGCTTGGCCCCACAGGGAAGTTCACCCCTCCACTTT,CASSLAPQGSSPLHF
TRBJ2-5,TRBD2,.,TRBV9,15,TGTGCCAGCAGCCGGGCGGGGGGGGCCCAAGAGACCCAGTACTTC,CASSRAGGAQETQYF
TRBJ1-4,.,.,TRBV9,14,TGTGCCAGCAATACAGGAATAAGAGGTGAAAAACTGTTTTTT,CASNTGIRGEKLFF
TRBJ1-1,.,.,TRBV19,13,TGTGCCAGTAGTATAACCAGAAACACTGAAGCTTTCTTT,CASSITRNTEAFF
TRBJ1-1,TRBD1,once,TRBV5-1,15,TGCGCCAGCAGCTTTAGAGGACAGGAGAACACTGAAGCTTTCTTT,CASSFRGQENTEAFF
TRBJ2-7,TRBD1,few,TRBV7-6,14,TGTGCCAGCAGCGTCGGACAGGGGGGCTACGAGCAGTACTTC,CASSVGQGGYEQYF
TRBJ1-2,.,.,TRBV29-1,12,TGCAGCGCTCGACAGCCCCCCTATGGCTACACCTTC,CSARQPPYGYTF
TRBJ2-1,TRBD1,.,TRBV4-3,15,TGCGCCAGCAGCCAAGATTGGGACAGGGCACGGGAGCAGTTCTTC,CASSQDWDRAREQFF
TRBJ2-7,TRBD1,.,TRBV27,16,TGTGCCCCCTGGGACAGGGGAAGGGGGAGATTGTACGAGCAGTACTTC,CAPWDRGRGRLYEQYF
TRBJ2-7,TRBD2,.,TRBV5-4,15,TGTGCCAGCAGCAGGGTTGGGGGGGACCCCTACGAGCAGTACTTC,CASSRVGGDPYEQYF
TRBJ1-1,.,few,TRBV2,13,TGTGCCAGCCTCCCCCCCCTGAACACTGAAGCTTTCTTT,CASLPPLNTEAFF
TRBJ2-1,.,.,TRBV7-3,14,TGTGCCAGCAGCCCCTCTGGACTTCCTGGTGAGCAGTTCTTC,CASSPSGLPGEQFF
TRBJ1-1,.,once,TRBV9,13,TGTGCCAGCAAAGGGGCCTCGAACACTGAAGCTTTCTTT,CASKGASNTEAFF
TRBJ1-1,.,.,TRBV20-1,10,TGCAGTGCTGGGGGAGGGTCAGCTTTCTTT,CSAGGGSAFF
TRBJ2-1,.,.,TRBV10-1,13,TGCGCCAGCAGTGAGTCCTTATTGAGTGAGCAGTTCTTC,CASSESLLSEQFF
TRBJ1-5,.,few,TRBV5-5,17,TGTGCCAGCAGCTTGGGGCCGCCGGGGGTGAGCAATCAGCCCCAGCATTTT,CASSLGPPGVSNQPQHF
TRBJ1-6,TRBD1,.,TRBV2,17,TGTGCCAGCAGTGGCTGGGACAGGCTTCAATTAAATTCACCCCTCCACTTT,CASSGWDRLQLNSPLHF
TRBJ2-3,TRBD1,few,TRBV7-6,16,TGTGCCAGCAGTTGGTCCGGGACAGGGGGGACAGATACGCAGTATTTT,CASSWSGTGGTDTQYF
TRBJ1-1,TRBD1,once,TRBV5-8,14,TGTGCCAGCAGCTTGACAGGGGGCTCCACTGAAGCTTTCTTT,CASSLTGGSTEAFF
TRBJ1-2,.,.,TRBV19,13,TGTGCCAGTAGTTCCCGGGAAGCACATGGCTACACCTTC,CASSSREAHGYTF
TRBJ2-7,.,.,TRBV15,13,TGTGCCACCAGCAGAGGGGCAGTTTACGAGCAGTACTTC,CATSRGAVYEQYF
TRBJ2-3,TRBD2,.,TRBV2,17,TGTGCCAGCAGGGGACTAGCGGGGTATTCTAGCACAGATACGCAGTATTTT,CASRGLAGYSSTDTQYF
TRBJ2-1,TRBD2,.,TRBV20-1,11,TGCAGTGACCGGACTAGTTTGGGGCAGTTCTTC,CSDRTSLGQFF
TRBJ1-1,TRBD1,.,TRBV5-1,15,TGCGCCAGCAGCTTAAGGGGGCAGGAAAGCACTGAAGCTTTCTTT,CASSLRGQESTEAFF
TRBJ1-5,TRBD1,.,TRBV9,16,TGTGCCAGCAGCAGGGACAGGGGGTTTAATGATCAGCCCCAGCATTTT,CASSRDRGFNDQPQHF
TRBJ2-1,TRBD1,.,TRBV29-1,14,TGCAGCGTTGAAAAGCAGGGGGCCTACAATGAGCAGTTCTTC,CSVEKQGAYNEQFF
TRBJ1-2,.,.,TRBV15,15,TGTGCCACCAGCAGAGTGGGGGGGAGAAACTATGGCTACACCTTC,CATSRVGGRNYGYTF
TRBJ2-3,.,.,TRBV13,13,TGTGCCAGCAGCAAACAGGGTTGGGATACGCAGTATTTT,CASSKQGWDTQYF
TRBJ1-1,TRBD1,.,TRBV18,15,TGTGCCAGCTCACCTAGGACAGGGGGCAGCACTGAAGCTTTCTTT,CASSPRTGGSTEAFF
TRBJ2-1,.,.,TRBV7-8,11,TGTGCCAGCAGCCGCGACGGGGAGCAGTTCTTC,CASSRDGEQFF
TRBJ1-5,.,.,TRBV6-5,16,TGTGCCAGCAGTTACTCGCCAGGGCCAGGAAATCAGCCCCAGCATTTT,CASSYSPGPGNQPQHF
TRBJ1-2,.,.,TRBV27,13,TGTGCCAGCAGTTTTTCCCCGGGTTATGGCTACACCTTC,CASSFSPGYGYTF
TRBJ2-4,TRBD1,.,TRBV2,14,TGTGCCAGCATCCGGGACAGGGAGGTCGGCATTCAGTACTTC,CASIRDREVGIQYF
TRBJ2-7,TRBD1,.,TRBV6-5,15,TGTGCCAGCAGCCTGTGGGGACAGGGAGGATACGAGCAGTACTTC,CASSLWGQGGYEQYF
TRBJ2-3,TRBD2,.,TRBV7-3,18,TGTGCCAGCAGCTTAAAAACTAGCGGGGGGTCTAGCACAGATACGCAGTATTTT,CASSLKTSGGSSTDTQYF
TRBJ1-2,TRBD1,.,TRBV7-9,14,TGTGCCAGCAGCTGGGGCCGGGACAGGGTTGGCTACACCTTC,CASSWGRDRVGYTF
TRBJ1-6,.,.,TRBV6-4,15,TGTGCCAGCAGTGAGCGTAGCTCCTATAATTCACCCCTCCACTTT,CASSERSSYNSPLHF
TRBJ2-1,TRBD2,.,TRBV4-1,20,TGCGCCAGCAGCCAAGTCCCCCCTACTAGCGGGGGGCACAGTTACAATGAGCAGTTCTTC,CASSQVPPTSGGHSYNEQFF
TRBJ2-7,TRBD1,.,TRBV29-1,14,TGCAGCGTTGAAGCCTTCCAGGGGGCGGGGGAGCAGTACTTC,CSVEAFQGAGEQYF
TRBJ1-1,.,.,TRBV27,19,TGTGCCAGCAGTTTCAGTTCGGGCGGGGGAGGCGGAATGAACACTGAAGCTTTCTTT,CASSFSSGGGGGMNTEAFF
TRBJ1-2,.,.,TRBV4-3,13,TGCGCCAGCAGCCCGGACCCTGGAGGCTATTGCACCTTC,CASSPDPGGYCTF
TRBJ1-2,.,.,TRBV4-1,18,TGCGCCAGCAGCCAGCGAGCGTCCGGGGTCTCACAATTCTATGGCTACACCTTC,CASSQRASGVSQFYGYTF
TRBJ2-7,.,.,TRBV11-1,15,TGTGCCAGCAGCTTACTGAGCGGCAGGGGGGACGAGCAGTACTTC,CASSLLSGRGDEQYF
TRBJ2-7,TRBD1,.,TRBV29-1,14,TGCAGCGTGAAAAAACGGGGACAGCTGGACGAGCAGTACTTC,CSVKKRGQLDEQYF
TRBJ2-7,.,few,TRBV19,14,TGTGCCAGTACGCCAACTAGCACGGCGGGGGAGCAGTACTTC,CASTPTSTAGEQYF
TRBJ2-5,.,once,TRBV21-1,18,TGTGCCAGCAGCACCACCCCCTCCGAAACAGGTCCTGAAGAGACCCAGTACTTC,CASSTTPSETGPEETQYF
TRBJ2-3,TRBD2,.,TRBV7-2,19,TGTGCCAGCAGCTTAGTCGGCCCCGGACTAGCGGGGGTTCCCTGGGAGCAGTATTTT,CASSLVGPGLAGVPWEQYF
TRBJ2-7,TRBD1,.,TRBV5-1,14,TGCGCCAGCAGCCGCGACAGGGTCTCCTACGAGCAGTACTTC,CASSRDRVSYEQYF